The rows below give T cell receptor beta chains drawn from one sample of a study of cytomegalovirus exposure and HLA in healthy donors. Generated by immunoSEQ multiplex PCR, the TCRdb table keeps only in-frame clones and is missing some. The sample holds 150,000 to 200,000 clones, approximately 81% seen once. Sequenced input: PBMCs. The receptor set was obtained from a man younger than 30 in good health and CMV-seronegative. Each CDR3 is given with its conserved first and last residue. Fields, in order: CDR3 protein, CDR3 DNA, clone size, D gene, V gene, J gene. A D gene is named only where the DNA matches it firmly. Some rows mark clone size as missing; the rest say once, few, many or name a class of expanded clone.

cdr3_aa: CASSLTGRKDEQYF
cdr3_nt: TGCGCCAGCAGCTTGACAGGGAGAAAGGACGAGCAGTACTTC
clone_size: .
d_call: .
v_call: TRBV5-1
j_call: TRBJ2-7

cdr3_aa: CASSLVASGSNEQFF
cdr3_nt: TGTGCCAGCAGCTTAGTCGCTAGCGGGAGTAATGAGCAGTTCTTC
clone_size: .
d_call: TRBD2
v_call: TRBV7-9
j_call: TRBJ2-1

cdr3_aa: CASSAPTGGYEQYF
cdr3_nt: TGTGCCAGCAGCGCACCTACAGGGGGCTACGAGCAGTACTTC
clone_size: .
d_call: TRBD1
v_call: TRBV9
j_call: TRBJ2-7

cdr3_aa: CASRPLGASGNTIYF
cdr3_nt: TGTGCCAGCAGGCCTCTGGGAGCCTCTGGAAACACCATATATTTT
clone_size: .
d_call: .
v_call: TRBV7-9
j_call: TRBJ1-3

cdr3_aa: CASSQSSLETQYF
cdr3_nt: TGCGCCAGCAGCCAATCCTCCTTGGAGACCCAGTACTTC
clone_size: once
d_call: .
v_call: TRBV4-3
j_call: TRBJ2-5

cdr3_aa: CASSRIAENYGYTF
cdr3_nt: TGTGCCAGCAGCCGGATCGCGGAGAACTATGGCTACACCTTC
clone_size: .
d_call: .
v_call: TRBV7-2
j_call: TRBJ1-2

cdr3_aa: CASSQVGSGSIYNEQFF
cdr3_nt: TGCGCCAGCAGCCAAGTGGGTAGCGGGAGCATCTACAATGAGCAGTTCTTC
clone_size: .
d_call: TRBD2
v_call: TRBV4-1
j_call: TRBJ2-1

cdr3_aa: CAWREGPSNSGLHF
cdr3_nt: TGTGCCTGGAGGGAGGGACCCAGTAATTCGGGCCTCCACTTT
clone_size: .
d_call: .
v_call: TRBV30
j_call: TRBJ1-6

cdr3_aa: CASRGGMGTEAFF
cdr3_nt: TGTGCCAGCAGGGGGGGTATGGGCACTGAAGCTTTCTTT
clone_size: .
d_call: .
v_call: TRBV27
j_call: TRBJ1-1

cdr3_aa: CASTLLGQANSPLHF
cdr3_nt: TGTGCCAGCACCCTACTGGGACAAGCAAATTCACCCCTCCACTTT
clone_size: .
d_call: .
v_call: TRBV28
j_call: TRBJ1-6

cdr3_aa: CASGFRSSNQPQHF
cdr3_nt: TGTGCCAGCGGCTTCCGGAGCAGCAATCAGCCCCAGCATTTT
clone_size: .
d_call: .
v_call: TRBV2
j_call: TRBJ1-5

cdr3_aa: CASSPSPEVLRSPNYGYTF
cdr3_nt: TGTGCCAGTAGTCCATCGCCGGAGGTTTTAAGGAGTCCTAACTATGGCTACACCTTC
clone_size: .
d_call: .
v_call: TRBV19
j_call: TRBJ1-2

cdr3_aa: CASSEVGGLYNEQFF
cdr3_nt: TGTGCCAGCAGTGAAGTTGGGGGCCTCTACAATGAGCAGTTCTTC
clone_size: .
d_call: .
v_call: TRBV6-1
j_call: TRBJ2-1

cdr3_aa: CASSSGQGLGTQYF
cdr3_nt: TGCGCCAGCAGCTCTGGACAGGGGTTGGGTACGCAGTATTTT
clone_size: .
d_call: TRBD1
v_call: TRBV5-1
j_call: TRBJ2-3

cdr3_aa: CASSLIREGPSLHF
cdr3_nt: TGTGCCAGCAGCTTGATAAGGGAGGGCCCTTCCCTCCACTTT
clone_size: .
d_call: .
v_call: TRBV5-4
j_call: TRBJ1-6

cdr3_aa: CASSTGTGGAYGYTF
cdr3_nt: TGCGCCAGCAGCACCGGGACAGGGGGCGCCTATGGCTACACCTTC
clone_size: .
d_call: TRBD1
v_call: TRBV5-1
j_call: TRBJ1-2

cdr3_aa: CASSPRTSGSRSYNEQFF
cdr3_nt: TGTGCCAGCAGCCCTAGGACTAGCGGGAGCCGCTCCTACAATGAGCAGTTCTTC
clone_size: .
d_call: TRBD2
v_call: TRBV5-6
j_call: TRBJ2-1

cdr3_aa: CASSPTGQGTYEQYF
cdr3_nt: TGTGCCAGCAGCCCGACGGGACAGGGAACCTACGAGCAGTACTTC
clone_size: .
d_call: TRBD1
v_call: TRBV9
j_call: TRBJ2-7

cdr3_aa: CASAQQGASTEAFF
cdr3_nt: TGTGCCAGCGCTCAACAGGGGGCTAGCACTGAAGCTTTCTTT
clone_size: .
d_call: TRBD1
v_call: TRBV6-5
j_call: TRBJ1-1

cdr3_aa: CASSLRESWREQYF
cdr3_nt: TGTGCCAGCAGCCTGAGGGAGTCTTGGCGCGAGCAGTACTTC
clone_size: .
d_call: .
v_call: TRBV7-8
j_call: TRBJ2-7

cdr3_aa: CASSLVAGSQETQYF
cdr3_nt: TGTGCCAGCAGTTTAGTAGCGGGTTCACAAGAGACCCAGTACTTC
clone_size: .
d_call: TRBD2
v_call: TRBV5-4
j_call: TRBJ2-5

cdr3_aa: CASSRTSGETQYF
cdr3_nt: TGTGCCAGCAGCAGGACTAGCGGAGAGACCCAGTACTTC
clone_size: few
d_call: TRBD2
v_call: TRBV7-9
j_call: TRBJ2-5

cdr3_aa: CASSGTDSYEQYF
cdr3_nt: TGTGCCAGCAGTGGGACAGACTCCTACGAGCAGTACTTC
clone_size: once
d_call: .
v_call: TRBV25-1
j_call: TRBJ2-7

cdr3_aa: CASRVLAGAQETQYF
cdr3_nt: TGTGCCAGCAGAGTACTAGCGGGGGCCCAAGAGACCCAGTACTTC
clone_size: .
d_call: TRBD2
v_call: TRBV2
j_call: TRBJ2-5

cdr3_aa: CSVGGASADAKNIQYF
cdr3_nt: TGCAGCGTTGGGGGAGCTAGCGCCGATGCCAAAAACATTCAGTACTTC
clone_size: .
d_call: .
v_call: TRBV29-1
j_call: TRBJ2-4

cdr3_aa: CASSSQGATGNTIYF
cdr3_nt: TGTGCCAGCAGTTCCCAGGGGGCTACTGGAAACACCATATATTTT
clone_size: .
d_call: TRBD1
v_call: TRBV27
j_call: TRBJ1-3

cdr3_aa: CASSQGPGTDTQYF
cdr3_nt: TGTGCCAGCTCCCAGGGGCCCGGCACAGATACGCAGTATTTT
clone_size: once
d_call: .
v_call: TRBV18
j_call: TRBJ2-3

cdr3_aa: CAISGTVSYNEQFF
cdr3_nt: TGTGCCATCAGTGGTACTGTCTCCTACAATGAGCAGTTCTTC
clone_size: .
d_call: .
v_call: TRBV10-3
j_call: TRBJ2-1

cdr3_aa: CASSFGGDNSPLHF
cdr3_nt: TGCGCCAGCAGCTTTGGAGGGGATAATTCACCCCTCCACTTT
clone_size: .
d_call: .
v_call: TRBV5-1
j_call: TRBJ1-6

cdr3_aa: CASSFTGAYEQYF
cdr3_nt: TGTGCCAGCAGCTTTACAGGGGCCTACGAGCAGTACTTC
clone_size: few
d_call: TRBD1
v_call: TRBV11-2
j_call: TRBJ2-7

cdr3_aa: CASSPRTGSNEKLFF
cdr3_nt: TGTGCCAGCAGCCCACGGACAGGGTCTAATGAAAAACTGTTTTTT
clone_size: once
d_call: TRBD1
v_call: TRBV9
j_call: TRBJ1-4

cdr3_aa: CASRLTQDTEAFF
cdr3_nt: TGTGCCAGCAGGCTAACACAGGACACTGAAGCTTTCTTT
clone_size: few
d_call: .
v_call: TRBV7-2
j_call: TRBJ1-1

cdr3_aa: CASSLGLVKDTQYF
cdr3_nt: TGTGCCAGCAGCCTTGGACTAGTGAAAGATACGCAGTATTTT
clone_size: .
d_call: TRBD2
v_call: TRBV6-5
j_call: TRBJ2-3

cdr3_aa: CASSELTSGYGEQFF
cdr3_nt: TGTGCCAGCAGTGAACTGACTAGCGGGTATGGTGAGCAGTTCTTC
clone_size: .
d_call: TRBD2
v_call: TRBV25-1
j_call: TRBJ2-1

cdr3_aa: CASRPSGGPQDEQYF
cdr3_nt: TGTGCCAGCAGGCCCTCGGGGGGGCCTCAAGACGAGCAGTACTTC
clone_size: .
d_call: TRBD2
v_call: TRBV6-5
j_call: TRBJ2-7

cdr3_aa: CASSPSWGTGANVLTF
cdr3_nt: TGTGCTAGCAGTCCATCTTGGGGGACAGGGGCCAACGTCCTGACTTTC
clone_size: .
d_call: .
v_call: TRBV7-7
j_call: TRBJ2-6

cdr3_aa: CASSLGQIYEQYF
cdr3_nt: TGTGCCAGCAGTTTGGGACAGATCTACGAGCAGTACTTC
clone_size: .
d_call: TRBD1
v_call: TRBV28
j_call: TRBJ2-7

cdr3_aa: CASSIAPIVRPQGETSYEQYF
cdr3_nt: TGTGCCAGTAGTATAGCACCCATCGTTCGGCCACAGGGGGAAACCAGCTACGAGCAGTACTTC
clone_size: few
d_call: TRBD1
v_call: TRBV19
j_call: TRBJ2-7

cdr3_aa: CASSLEGQGNSPLHF
cdr3_nt: TGCGCCAGCAGCTTGGAGGGACAGGGTAATTCACCCCTCCACTTT
clone_size: few
d_call: TRBD1
v_call: TRBV5-1
j_call: TRBJ1-6

cdr3_aa: CASSLGLGPNTEAFF
cdr3_nt: TGTGCCAGCTCCCTAGGACTAGGGCCCAACACTGAAGCTTTCTTT
clone_size: once
d_call: .
v_call: TRBV18
j_call: TRBJ1-1

cdr3_aa: CASSEGLAGYNEQFF
cdr3_nt: TGTGCCAGCAGTGAGGGACTAGCGGGTTACAATGAGCAGTTCTTC
clone_size: .
d_call: TRBD2
v_call: TRBV5-5
j_call: TRBJ2-1

cdr3_aa: CASSFRGTSGETQYF
cdr3_nt: TGTGCCAGCAGCTTTCGCGGGACTAGTGGAGAGACCCAGTACTTC
clone_size: .
d_call: TRBD2
v_call: TRBV7-2
j_call: TRBJ2-5

cdr3_aa: CASSTPGQGYGNTIYF
cdr3_nt: TGCGCCAGCAGCACACCGGGACAGGGGTACGGAAACACCATATATTTT
clone_size: few
d_call: TRBD1
v_call: TRBV4-1
j_call: TRBJ1-3

cdr3_aa: CASSFGGGLEPQHF
cdr3_nt: TGTGCCAGCAGTTTCGGGGGGGGGCTGGAGCCCCAGCATTTT
clone_size: .
d_call: .
v_call: TRBV28
j_call: TRBJ1-5

cdr3_aa: CSSSLSTSGGARDTQYF
cdr3_nt: TGTTCCAGCAGCTTATCGACTAGCGGGGGGGCCAGAGATACGCAGTATTTT
clone_size: .
d_call: TRBD2
v_call: TRBV7-9
j_call: TRBJ2-3

cdr3_aa: CASSYGTPGLQETQYF
cdr3_nt: TGCGCCAGCAGTTACGGGACTCCCGGTCTCCAAGAGACCCAGTACTTC
clone_size: .
d_call: .
v_call: TRBV5-1
j_call: TRBJ2-5

cdr3_aa: CASSPGDRYTGELFF
cdr3_nt: TGTGCCAGCTCACCGGGGGACAGATACACCGGGGAGCTGTTTTTT
clone_size: .
d_call: TRBD1
v_call: TRBV18
j_call: TRBJ2-2

cdr3_aa: CASRLLSCRGDTQYF
cdr3_nt: TGTGCAAGTCGCTTGTTATCGTGCCGGGGAGATACGCAGTATTTT
clone_size: .
d_call: .
v_call: TRBV12-2
j_call: TRBJ2-3

cdr3_aa: CAWSKGQGNTIYF
cdr3_nt: TGTGCCTGGAGTAAGGGACAGGGAAACACCATATATTTT
clone_size: .
d_call: TRBD1
v_call: TRBV30
j_call: TRBJ1-3

cdr3_aa: CASAGGLDTGELFF
cdr3_nt: TGTGCCAGCGCAGGGGGCCTGGACACCGGGGAGCTGTTTTTT
clone_size: .
d_call: TRBD1
v_call: TRBV27
j_call: TRBJ2-2

cdr3_aa: CASSWRGSEAFF
cdr3_nt: TGTGCCAGCAGTTGGAGGGGTTCTGAAGCTTTCTTT
clone_size: .
d_call: .
v_call: TRBV28
j_call: TRBJ1-1